The table lists the clone carrying this T cell receptor (beta chain) with a few counts. Its antigen remains unidentified. The source of the sample is a study of T cells after yellow fever vaccination. The study, taken as a whole, reports: Though weaker, the secondary response peaked faster, on day 5 versus 15.

The CDR3 extends over 13 amino acids. Trimming left V 6 bases short and J 6 bases short, with 15 bases between. TCRdb independently ran MiXCR on the 5' RACE reads; one entry per CDR3 protein. Among a few hundred thousand distinct CDR3 sequences listed, 15% to 20% were seen once. The source material was PBMCs, sampled 15 days after the yellow fever booster vaccination. The sequence was collected from a man aged 25-45 years who received the YFV17D yellow fever vaccine. The chain has TRBV12-3 or TRBV12-4 and TRBJ2-7, with D perhaps matching TRBD2 (6 bases). DNA of the CDR3: TGTGCCAGCAGCCCCCTAGCGCCCAGCGAGCAGTACTTC. It translates to CASSPLAPSEQYF.